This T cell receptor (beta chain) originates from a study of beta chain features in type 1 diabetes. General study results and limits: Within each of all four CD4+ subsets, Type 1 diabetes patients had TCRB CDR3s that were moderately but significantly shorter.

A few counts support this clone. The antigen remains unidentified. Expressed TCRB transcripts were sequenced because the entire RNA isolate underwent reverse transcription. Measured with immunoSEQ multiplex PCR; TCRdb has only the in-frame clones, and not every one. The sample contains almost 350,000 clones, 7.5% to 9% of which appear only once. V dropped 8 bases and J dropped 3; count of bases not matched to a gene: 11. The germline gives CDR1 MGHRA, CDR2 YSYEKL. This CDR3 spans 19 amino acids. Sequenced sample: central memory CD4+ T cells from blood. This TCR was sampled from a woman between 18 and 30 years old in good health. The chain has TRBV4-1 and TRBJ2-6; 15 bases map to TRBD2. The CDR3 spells CASGNGLAGGPGGANVLTF. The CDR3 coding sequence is TGCGCCAGCGGTAATGGACTAGCGGGAGGGCCAGGTGGGGCCAACGTCCTGACTTTC.